This is a list of T cell receptor beta chains from one sample in a study of blood T cell repertoires in COVID-19. Assay used: immunoSEQ multiplex PCR; TCRdb lists only in-frame clones, some missing. The sample holds 350,000 to 400,000 clones; approximately 92% are singletons and the top ten take 1%. The sequencing sample was made of PBMCs or T cells enriched from blood (not recorded which). These receptors were collected from a young man who had recovered from COVID-19. CDR3s include the opening cysteine and the closing phenylalanine or tryptophan. The D gene is left open where the match is weak. A clone size is listed for some rows: how often the clone was seen (once, few, many), or a class if it is expanded.

TRBJ2-7 | TRBD1 | TRBV5-4 | NA | CASSWDRGLSYEQYF | TGTGCCAGCAGCTGGGACAGGGGTCTCTCCTACGAGCAGTACTTC
TRBJ1-3 | NA | TRBV23-1 | NA | CASIILSHTRLRGVGNTIYF | TGCGCCAGCATTATTTTATCCCATACAAGGCTCAGGGGTGTCGGAAACACCATATATTTT
TRBJ1-1 | TRBD1 | TRBV7-9 | NA | CASSSQGRTEAFF | TGTGCCAGCAGCTCACAGGGGAGAACTGAAGCTTTCTTT
TRBJ1-2 | TRBD1 | TRBV3-1/TRBV3-2 | NA | CASSQTPGQEYGYTF | TGTGCCAGCAGCCAGACCCCTGGACAGGAATATGGCTACACCTTC
TRBJ1-1 | NA | TRBV19 | NA | CASSMNEGALNTEAFF | TGTGCCAGTAGTATGAATGAAGGGGCACTAAACACTGAAGCTTTCTTT
TRBJ2-2 | TRBD2 | TRBV5-5 | NA | CASSLAVGRVAGELFF | TGTGCCAGCAGCTTGGCCGTCGGGAGGGTGGCCGGGGAGCTGTTTTTT
TRBJ1-5 | TRBD1 | TRBV28 | NA | CASSSTGGVYSNQPQHF | TGTGCCAGCAGCTCTACAGGGGGGGTTTATAGCAATCAGCCCCAGCATTTT
TRBJ1-1 | NA | TRBV4-1 | NA | CATSFRVNTEAFF | TGCGCCACCAGTTTTAGAGTGAACACTGAAGCTTTCTTT
TRBJ2-3 | TRBD1 | TRBV5-4 | NA | CASAQGVPDTQYF | TGTGCCAGCGCCCAGGGGGTCCCAGATACGCAGTATTTT
TRBJ2-2 | NA | TRBV6-2/TRBV6-3 | NA | CASSARWRTGELFF | TGTGCCAGCAGTGCCCGATGGAGGACCGGGGAGCTGTTTTTT
TRBJ1-6 | TRBD1 | TRBV7-2 | NA | CASSQQGSESPLHF | TGTGCCAGCAGCCAACAGGGGTCTGAATCACCCCTCCACTTT
TRBJ1-2 | NA | TRBV7-2 | NA | CASSFQVANINGYTF | TGTGCCAGCAGCTTCCAAGTGGCAAATATAAATGGCTACACCTTC
TRBJ1-1 | NA | TRBV7-3 | NA | CASRLLYFEAFF | TGTGCCAGCAGACTCCTGTACTTTGAAGCTTTCTTT
TRBJ2-1 | TRBD2 | TRBV9 | NA | CASSVEGLRLAGVKGNEQFF | TGTGCCAGCAGCGTAGAGGGGCTCCGACTAGCGGGAGTAAAGGGCAATGAGCAGTTCTTC
TRBJ1-4 | TRBD1 | TRBV4-2 | NA | CASGNRGVTTNEKLFF | TGTGCCAGCGGCAACAGGGGGGTAACGACTAATGAAAAACTGTTTTTT
TRBJ2-1 | TRBD2 | TRBV28 | once | CASSSFGTSGYNEQFF | TGTGCCAGCAGTTCCTTCGGGACTAGCGGTTACAATGAGCAGTTCTTC
TRBJ1-5 | NA | TRBV28 | NA | CATAPGHSLNQPQHF | TGTGCCACCGCCCCGGGACACAGCCTCAATCAGCCCCAGCATTTT
TRBJ2-7 | TRBD1 | TRBV28 | NA | CASSGQGWGSYEQYF | TGTGCCAGCAGTGGACAGGGTTGGGGCTCCTACGAGCAGTACTTC
TRBJ2-2 | NA | TRBV4-1 | NA | CASSQDWQALNTGELFF | TGCGCCAGCAGCCAAGATTGGCAGGCCTTGAACACCGGGGAGCTGTTTTTT
TRBJ1-5 | NA | TRBV6-2/TRBV6-3 | once | CASSQGQRQPQHF | TGTGCCAGCAGTCAGGGTCAACGTCAGCCCCAGCATTTT
TRBJ1-2 | TRBD1 | TRBV7-9 | NA | CASSYVSTGGSGYTF | TGTGCCAGCAGCTACGTATCGACAGGGGGCAGTGGCTACACCTTC
TRBJ2-2 | TRBD1 | TRBV5-4 | NA | CASSSPGQRTGELFF | TGTGCCAGCAGCTCGCCGGGACAGCGGACCGGGGAGCTGTTTTTT
TRBJ1-5 | NA | TRBV2 | NA | CASSLMGRGQPQHF | TGTGCCAGCAGTCTGATGGGGAGAGGGCAGCCCCAGCATTTT
TRBJ2-1 | TRBD2 | TRBV30 | few | CACFSGSSYNEQFF | TGTGCCTGCTTTAGCGGGAGCTCCTACAATGAGCAGTTCTTC
TRBJ2-2 | NA | TRBV11-2 | NA | CASSLDAQNTGELFF | TGTGCCAGCAGCTTAGACGCACAGAACACCGGGGAGCTGTTTTTT
TRBJ2-7 | TRBD1 | TRBV6-1 | NA | CASSERNRGGEQYF | TGTGCCAGCAGTGAAAGGAACAGGGGCGGCGAGCAGTACTTC
TRBJ2-3 | TRBD1 | TRBV2 | NA | CASILTGQASDTQYF | TGTGCCAGCATCCTTACAGGACAGGCTTCAGATACGCAGTATTTT
TRBJ2-7 | NA | TRBV7-2 | once | CASSSQTTGRAYYEQYF | TGTGCCAGCAGCTCGCAAACTACAGGGAGGGCGTACTACGAGCAGTACTTC
TRBJ2-1 | NA | TRBV7-2 | NA | CASSPPQGNLKEQFF | TGTGCCAGCAGCCCCCCTCAGGGCAATCTCAAGGAGCAGTTCTTC
TRBJ2-7 | TRBD2 | TRBV4-3 | NA | CASSPWTSGNKQYF | TGCGCCAGCAGCCCCTGGACTAGCGGGAACAAGCAGTACTTC
TRBJ1-6 | NA | TRBV9 | NA | CASSVAGLDSPLHF | TGTGCCAGCAGCGTAGCAGGGTTGGATTCACCCCTCCACTTT
TRBJ2-1 | NA | TRBV20-1 | once | CSASYGGSRNEQFF | TGCAGTGCTAGTTACGGCGGGTCCAGGAATGAGCAGTTCTTC
TRBJ2-1 | NA | TRBV28 | NA | CASIPSGGGGNEQFF | TGTGCCAGCATCCCCTCTGGGGGAGGAGGCAATGAGCAGTTCTTC
TRBJ1-2 | NA | TRBV15 | once | CATSREYSGEDGYTF | TGTGCCACCAGCAGAGAATATTCGGGGGAGGATGGCTACACCTTC
TRBJ2-1 | NA | TRBV10-3 | NA | CAIREGQGGAYNEQFF | TGTGCCATCAGGGAAGGACAGGGAGGGGCCTACAATGAGCAGTTCTTC
TRBJ1-2 | TRBD1 | TRBV19 | NA | CASSNLDREALGYTF | TGTGCCAGTAGTAACTTAGACAGGGAGGCACTCGGCTACACCTTC
TRBJ2-3 | NA | TRBV12-3/TRBV12-4 | once | CASSWQGTDTQYF | TGTGCCAGCAGTTGGCAGGGGACAGATACGCAGTATTTT
TRBJ2-1 | TRBD2 | TRBV9 | NA | CASSGLAGEGGSYNEQFF | TGTGCCAGCAGTGGACTAGCGGGGGAAGGGGGCTCCTACAATGAGCAGTTCTTC
TRBJ1-4 | TRBD1 | TRBV9 | NA | CASSVHPPGQGDEKLFF | TGTGCCAGCAGCGTTCATCCACCGGGACAGGGGGATGAAAAACTGTTTTTT
TRBJ1-1 | NA | TRBV4-1 | NA | CASSQGSLAGTEAFF | TGCGCCAGCAGCCAAGGATCATTAGCGGGCACTGAAGCTTTCTTT
TRBJ2-7 | NA | TRBV6-1 | NA | CASSELEAGAEQYF | TGTGCCAGCAGTGAATTAGAGGCAGGGGCCGAGCAGTACTTC
TRBJ2-1 | TRBD2 | TRBV30 | few | CAFFLAGGRGKQFF | TGTGCCTTCTTCTTGGCGGGAGGTCGCGGAAAGCAGTTCTTC
TRBJ2-7 | NA | TRBV6-5 | NA | CASQNSYEQYF | TGTGCCAGCCAGAACTCCTACGAGCAGTACTTC
TRBJ1-6 | NA | TRBV6-1 | NA | CASSEWNPPSYDSPLHF | TGTGCCAGCAGTGAATGGAACCCCCCTAGTTATGATTCACCCCTCCACTTT
TRBJ1-2 | TRBD1 | TRBV28 | NA | CASITNPGQGDYGYTF | TGTGCCAGCATCACAAACCCGGGACAGGGGGACTATGGCTACACCTTC
TRBJ1-1 | NA | TRBV13 | NA | CASSDSWAEAFF | TGTGCCAGCAGCGACTCTTGGGCTGAAGCTTTCTTT
TRBJ2-3 | NA | TRBV28 | NA | CASSSPTGTQYF | TGTGCCAGCAGCAGTCCCACGGGTACGCAGTATTTT
TRBJ2-7 | NA | TRBV28 | NA | CASSLILAPYEQYF | TGTGCCAGCAGTTTAATCCTGGCCCCCTACGAGCAGTACTTC
TRBJ1-5 | NA | TRBV4-1 | NA | CASSQELGRVGQPQHF | TGCGCCAGCAGCCAAGAGCTTGGCAGGGTAGGGCAGCCCCAGCATTTT
TRBJ1-1 | TRBD1 | TRBV18 | NA | CASSPMDRGNTEAFF | TGTGCCAGCTCACCGATGGACAGGGGTAACACTGAAGCTTTCTTT
TRBJ2-3 | NA | TRBV12-1 | NA | CASSPWGCSSTDTQYF | TGTGCCAGCAGCCCATGGGGCTGTTCGAGCACAGATACGCAGTATTTT
TRBJ1-1 | TRBD1 | TRBV15 | NA | CATSKTRDRVNTEAFF | TGTGCCACCAGCAAAACCAGGGACAGGGTAAACACTGAAGCTTTCTTT
TRBJ1-4 | NA | TRBV4-2 | NA | CASSQDWRTYNEKLFF | TGTGCCAGCAGCCAAGATTGGAGGACCTATAATGAAAAACTGTTTTTT
TRBJ2-5 | NA | TRBV11-2 | NA | CASSSGRVGGETQYF | TGTGCCAGCAGCTCAGGCAGGGTTGGCGGAGAGACCCAGTACTTC
TRBJ1-5 | NA | TRBV9 | few | CASSALGAGQPQHF | TGTGCCAGCAGCGCCCTGGGGGCAGGACAGCCCCAGCATTTT
TRBJ1-1 | TRBD1 | TRBV5-8 | NA | CASRPGQLLNTEAFF | TGTGCCAGCAGGCCGGGACAGCTCCTTAACACTGAAGCTTTCTTT